This TCR beta chain was obtained from a study of CD8 T cells in ankylosing spondylitis (dated by TCRdb to about 2017). For the wider study: The study profiled T cell receptor beta repertoires in healthy donors and ankylosing spondylitis patients to find disease-linked TCR variants. Samples of peripheral blood were taken, and for ankylosing spondylitis patients, synovial fluid was collected as well. In total, the full study cohort was made up of over a hundred healthy donors and about two dozen ankylosing spondylitis patients.

Note on this clonotype: Its cognate antigen has yet to be identified. It has no much larger one-base neighbor in the sample; base qualities were not kept.

Findings and caveats that apply to the study as a whole: The disease-linked clones showed a CD8+ phenotype and occurred at relatively low frequencies in peripheral blood. Blood from ankylosing spondylitis patients appeared to be characterized by a TCR beta motif made up of seven or eight highly homologous amino acid variants. Some motif variants had previously been reported in the synovial fluid and blood of reactive arthritis patients, which suggests shared mechanisms of disease initiation. The disease-linked clones were reported as significantly enriched in matched synovial fluid samples from ankylosing spondylitis patients.

Inclusive of the bounding cysteine and phenylalanine, the CDR3 is 16 residues long. Only the CDR3 region is kept as DNA, spanning 48 bases read in frame from base 1. Trimmed from V: 6 bases; trimmed from J: 6 bases; junction bases lacking a gene match: 14. CDR1 and CDR2, looked up from the germline V gene, are SQVTM and ANQGSEA. TCRdb records Illumina HiSeq 2500 as the sequencer. Quantitative 5'-RACE with molecular barcodes was the method used to prepare the TCR beta libraries. In the authors' own workflow: A new computational method based on a probabilistic model of VDJ rearrangement was used to identify disease-linked TCR variants. Using fastp at Q25 and MiXCR, TCRdb reprocessed the public reads and kept productive beta chains. All rows with the same CDR3 protein become a single entry with the most common DNA and genes. These V and J calls originate from TCRdb's pipeline instead of the authors' own analysis. This sample is represented by some 130,000 distinct CDR3 sequences; approximately 14% of them were singletons. Jointly, the top ten make up almost 3% of the sample.

The receptor was derived from a female donor with ankylosing spondylitis or in good health (not recorded which). Rearrangement joined TRBV29-1 to TRBJ2-1; TRBD1 lines up with 10 middle nucleotides. The specimen was blood, either unsorted or a sorted T cell fraction (not recorded which). The nucleotide sequence reads TGCAGCGTCCTAGTCACGACAGGGGGCGCTTTCAATGAGCAGTTCTTC. This is translated as CSVLVTTGGAFNEQFF.